A single sample is the source of the 15 T cell receptor beta chains below, sequenced in a study of OX40 agonist ivuxolimab in advanced cancers. The method was immunoSEQ multiplex PCR; TCRdb's version includes in-frame clones alone and lacks a portion of them. The repertoire holds about 94,000 clones, with 70% to 90% as singletons. This material consisted of CD4+ or CD8+ T cells sorted from blood, taken in a trial of the OX40 agonist ivuxolimab. All receptors come from an adult with an advanced solid tumor such as melanoma, head and neck, liver or kidney cancer.

V gene TRBV7-9 combines with J gene TRBJ1-1; D not resolved. The CDR3 sequence is 16 residues long. Trimming stripped 5 bases from V and 1 base from J, with 17 bases between. Germline V CDR1 and CDR2: SEHNR, FQNEAQ (reference sequence). The CDR3 protein is CASSPVSAGQNTEAFF. The CDR3 bases are TGTGCCAGCAGCCCCGTCTCGGCAGGCCAGAACACTGAAGCTTTCTTT.

This chain connects TRBV9 to TRBJ2-1; 10 bases match TRBD2. Germline-derived CDR1 and CDR2 are SGDLS and YYNGEE. The CDR3 totals 14 residues. J lost 12 bases, V lost 2 bases, and 8 bases had no gene match. The CDR3 sequence: CASSVPSGGNRQFF. The CDR3 bases are TGTGCCAGCAGCGTCCCTAGCGGGGGTAATCGGCAGTTCTTC.

The chain is built from TRBV18 and TRBJ1-6; D gene uncertain. Germline-derived CDR1 and CDR2 are KGHSH and LQKENI. The CDR3 length is 17 residues. Between the trimmed V and J ends, which lost 2 bases and 0 bases, there was a span of 11 bases. The CDR3 bases are TGTGCCAGCTCACCAGAGTCCCCCAGCTCCTATAATTCACCCCTCCACTTT. Protein sequence: CASSPESPSSYNSPLHF.

This chain links TRBV7-6 with TRBJ1-2; D is unclear. Deletions cut 4 bases from V and 4 bases from J, with 10 bases between. In germline, CDR1 is SGHVS, CDR2 FNYEAQ. The CDR3 contains 13 residues. CDR3 nucleotide sequence: TGTGCCAGCAGCTCCCGCCACGGCTATGGCTACACCTTC. Encoded protein: CASSSRHGYGYTF.

The chain is built from TRBV7-3 and TRBJ2-3; D uncertain. CDR3 size: 12 residues. With 3 bases removed from V and 2 bases from J, the gap between germline ends came to 3 bases. The V gene's germline CDR1 is SGHTA and CDR2 FQGTGA. The CDR3 DNA sequence: TGTGCCAGCAGCTTTAACACAGATACGCAGTATTTT. Translation gives CASSFNTDTQYF.

The chain couples TRBV6-1 to TRBJ1-6, with D possibly being TRBD1 (5 bases). V was trimmed by 8 bases and J by 7 bases, leaving 15 bases between them. Germline V gene sequence: CDR1 MNHNS, CDR2 SASEGT. The CDR3 sequence is 14 residues long. The CDR3 DNA follows: TGTGCCAGCGTTGAAAAGGCAGGGAATTCACCCCTCCACTTT. Its protein is CASVEKAGNSPLHF.

This clone was seen a handful of times. This chain uses TRBV5-4 with TRBJ2-7; 7 positions match TRBD1. The CDR3 runs to 14 residues. Trimming at V came to 4 bases and at J to 5 bases, leaving 9 bases not matched to a gene. Germline V gene data show CDR1 as SGHNT and CDR2 as YYREEE (reference sequence). The CDR3 is CASSDPGGRDEQYF. CDR3 in DNA: TGTGCCAGCAGCGACCCAGGGGGTCGGGACGAGCAGTACTTC.

V gene TRBV29-1 combines with J gene TRBJ1-1, with D perhaps matching TRBD1 (5 bases). The germline V and J ends were trimmed by 8 bases and 5 bases, with 18 bases remaining between them. Germline V CDR1 and CDR2: SQVTM, ANQGSEA. The CDR3 sequence is 13 residues long. CDR3 sequence (DNA): TGCAGCTCGGATAGTGGGGGGAATACTGAAGCTTTCTTT. This encodes CSSDSGGNTEAFF.

The CDR3 DNA sequence: TGTGCCAGCAGCCCATGCTCCGGGAGGGATGAGGGGAACACTGAAGCTTTCTTT. Encoded protein: CASSPCSGRDEGNTEAFF. The rearrangement joins TRBV12-1 to TRBJ1-1. TRBV12-1 is termed a pseudogene. This CDR3 contains 18 residues.

The gene calls are TRBV7-2 and TRBJ1-2, with TRBD1 matching 9 bases. The V and J ends lost 0 bases and 9 bases, in that order; junction bases with no gene match: 8. Germline V gene data show CDR1 as SGHTA and CDR2 as FQGNSA. CDR3 length: 15 amino acids. In nucleotides, the CDR3 is TGTGCCAGCAGCTTAGCCTTCGGACAGGGGAGGCGCTACACCTTC. Its translation is CASSLAFGQGRRYTF.

The chain is built from TRBV19 and TRBJ2-2; weak D call: TRBD2 (7 bases). The V and J ends lost 10 bases and 3 bases respectively, with 15 bases between them. There are 14 residues in the CDR3. Germline V lookup: CDR1 LNHDA, CDR2 SQIVND (reference sequence). The CDR3 spells CATKGGAYTGELFF. Here the CDR3 DNA reads TGTGCCACCAAGGGGGGGGCCTACACCGGGGAGCTGTTTTTT.

This clone is a singleton in its sample. The chain has TRBV5-1 and TRBJ2-5; the D call may be TRBD1 or TRBD2 (6 bases each). Germline V CDR1 and CDR2: SGHRS, YFSETQ. The CDR3 loop spans 15 amino acids. The V and J ends lost 4 bases and 5 bases respectively, with 18 bases between them. The CDR3 DNA reads as TGCGCCAGCAGCAGTACAGGGACTCGGGGGGAGACCCAGTACTTC. Encoded protein: CASSSTGTRGETQYF.

This sequence joins TRBV27 and TRBJ1-2, with TRBD1 identical over 8 bases. The germline gives CDR1 MNHEY, CDR2 SMNVEV (reference sequence). The V gene end was trimmed by 6 bases and the J gene end by 1 base; junction bases not matched to a gene: 7. The CDR3 consists of 15 residues. The CDR3 loop is CASSRLTGDNYGYTF. For the CDR3, the DNA is TGTGCCAGCAGCCGTTTGACAGGGGATAACTATGGCTACACCTTC.

The chain is built from TRBV6-6 and TRBJ2-7; D uncertain. V was shortened by 8 bases and J by 0 bases, with 5 bases between the two germline ends. Looked up from germline, CDR1 is MNHNY and CDR2 is SVGAGI (reference sequence). The CDR3 is 11 amino acids. This CDR3 reads CASFNSYEQYF. CDR3 sequence (DNA): TGTGCCAGCTTCAACTCCTACGAGCAGTACTTC.

The rearrangement uses TRBV18 and TRBJ2-5; D uncertain. The CDR3 extends over 12 amino acids. Trimming cost V 2 bases and J 3 bases, with 4 bases left between them. The germline gives CDR1 KGHSH, CDR2 LQKENI. Here the CDR3 DNA reads TGTGCCAGCTCACCAGGGGAAGAGACCCAGTACTTC. Its translation is CASSPGEETQYF.